This T cell receptor beta chain was captured by sequencing in a study of cytotoxic CD8 clonotypes in ibrutinib-treated CLL. Produced via immunoSEQ multiplex PCR; TCRdb's table is partial and in-frame only. The sample contains under 200,000 clones, approximately 80% of which appear only once. From germline, CDR1 is WNHNN and CDR2 SYGVQD (reference sequence). The CDR3 is 13 residues long. The V end was cut by 7 bases, the J end by 0 bases, with 7 bases between. This chain uses TRBV10-1 with TRBJ1-3; D ambiguous. This TCR came from a human donor with chronic lymphocytic leukemia. The input for sequencing was PBMCs, taken after 24 months of ibrutinib treatment. The CDR3: CASTPGSGNTIYF. The CDR3, as DNA: TGCGCCAGCACCCCGGGCTCTGGAAACACCATATATTTT.